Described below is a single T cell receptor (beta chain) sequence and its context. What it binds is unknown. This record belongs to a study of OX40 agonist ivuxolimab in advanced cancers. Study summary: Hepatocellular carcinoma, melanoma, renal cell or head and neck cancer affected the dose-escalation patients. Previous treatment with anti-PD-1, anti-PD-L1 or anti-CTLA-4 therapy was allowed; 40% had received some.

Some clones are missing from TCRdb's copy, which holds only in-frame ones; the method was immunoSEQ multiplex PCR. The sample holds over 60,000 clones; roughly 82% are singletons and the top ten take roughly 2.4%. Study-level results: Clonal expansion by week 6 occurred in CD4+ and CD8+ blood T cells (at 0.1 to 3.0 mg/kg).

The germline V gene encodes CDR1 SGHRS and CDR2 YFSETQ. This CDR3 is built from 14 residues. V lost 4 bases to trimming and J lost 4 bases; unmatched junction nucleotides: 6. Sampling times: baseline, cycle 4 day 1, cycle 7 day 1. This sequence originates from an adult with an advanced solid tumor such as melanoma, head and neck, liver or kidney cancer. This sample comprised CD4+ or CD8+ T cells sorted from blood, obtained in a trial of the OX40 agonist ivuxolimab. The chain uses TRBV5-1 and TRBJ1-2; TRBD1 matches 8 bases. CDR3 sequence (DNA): TGCGCCAGCAGCCTATCTGGACAGGGCTATGGCTACACCTTC. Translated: CASSLSGQGYGYTF.